A selection of T cell receptor beta chains follows, all from one sample in a study of control samples from healthy donors and cancer patients. Generated by immunoSEQ multiplex PCR, the TCRdb table keeps only in-frame clones and is missing some. The data show some 170,000 clones, about 94% seen once. Input material: PBMCs. The origin of the receptors is a man aged 55 to 70 with colorectal cancer. Both conserved end residues are part of each CDR3. Each record gives: clone size, J gene, D gene, V gene, CDR3 protein, CDR3 DNA. D genes are given only for firm matches. Clone size appears in some rows only: once, few, many, or a class for an expanded clone.

NA,TRBJ1-1,NA,TRBV2,CAGGEGLATEAFF,TGTGCCGGGGGGGAAGGTCTCGCCACTGAAGCTTTCTTT
NA,TRBJ2-3,NA,TRBV4-1,CASSPGRLNPDTQYF,TGCGCCAGCAGCCCAGGGAGGCTCAACCCGGATACGCAGTATTTT
NA,TRBJ1-5,TRBD1,TRBV5-1,CASTSVDRLVQPQHF,TGCGCCAGCACTTCCGTGGACAGGTTAGTTCAGCCCCAGCATTTT
NA,TRBJ2-3,TRBD2,TRBV10-1,CASSESLAGGPSTDTQYF,TGCGCCAGCAGTGAGTCGCTAGCGGGGGGCCCTAGCACAGATACGCAGTATTTT
NA,TRBJ1-4,NA,TRBV3-1/TRBV3-2,CASSPGLTNEKLFF,TGTGCCAGCAGCCCAGGGTTAACTAATGAAAAACTGTTTTTT
NA,TRBJ1-6,TRBD1,TRBV19,CASSVGQDNSPLHF,TGTGCCAGTAGCGTGGGACAGGATAATTCACCCCTCCACTTT
NA,TRBJ1-2,NA,TRBV28,CASTVEGGRSSGYTF,TGTGCCAGCACCGTGGAGGGGGGACGGTCGAGTGGCTACACCTTC
NA,TRBJ1-2,NA,TRBV20-1,CSASTGSSDGGYTF,TGCAGTGCTAGTACGGGGTCCTCCGACGGTGGCTACACCTTC
once,TRBJ1-4,TRBD1,TRBV19,CASREPQGLREKLFF,TGTGCCAGTAGGGAACCACAGGGGCTCCGGGAAAAACTGTTTTTT
NA,TRBJ1-1,NA,TRBV7-2,CASSLGGGGHRRNTEAFF,TGTGCCAGCAGCTTAGGCGGTGGAGGACACCGAAGGAACACTGAAGCTTTCTTT
NA,TRBJ1-4,NA,TRBV2,CASSKTGFEKLFF,TGTGCCAGCAGCAAAACAGGGTTTGAAAAACTGTTTTTT
NA,TRBJ1-5,TRBD1,TRBV10-3,CAISESQDRVNQPQHF,TGTGCCATCAGTGAGTCACAGGACAGGGTCAATCAGCCCCAGCATTTT
NA,TRBJ2-7,NA,TRBV6-5,CASSYSRRSHYEQYF,TGTGCCAGCAGTTACTCCCGCCGTTCCCACTATGAGCAGTACTTC
NA,TRBJ2-3,TRBD2,TRBV4-1,CASRPRLAEYTDTQYF,TGCGCCAGCAGACCCCGACTAGCGGAATACACAGATACGCAGTATTTT
NA,TRBJ2-5,NA,TRBV30,CAWSFLAGETQYF,TGTGCCTGGAGTTTTCTAGCAGGAGAGACCCAGTACTTC
once,TRBJ2-7,NA,TRBV19,CASGQGWRNEQYF,TGTGCCTCGGGGCAGGGGTGGAGGAACGAGCAGTACTTC
NA,TRBJ1-5,TRBD1,TRBV19,CASSTGTGGNQPQHF,TGTGCCAGTAGTACCGGGACAGGGGGCAATCAGCCCCAGCATTTT
NA,TRBJ2-7,TRBD2,TRBV10-2,CASSESGGIYEQYF,TGCGCCAGCAGTGAAAGCGGGGGGATTTACGAGCAGTACTTC
NA,TRBJ2-7,TRBD1,TRBV4-1,CASSLAFPGTGGEYEQYF,TGCGCCAGCAGCCTCGCCTTCCCCGGGACAGGGGGCGAGTACGAGCAGTACTTC
NA,TRBJ1-2,NA,TRBV28,CASSLGQGPYNYGYTF,TGTGCCAGCAGTTTGGGGCAGGGGCCATATAACTATGGCTACACCTTC
NA,TRBJ2-1,NA,TRBV24-1,CATSDLSSLDNEQFF,TGTGCCACCAGTGATTTGAGTTCACTGGACAATGAGCAGTTCTTC
NA,TRBJ2-3,TRBD2,TRBV11-2,CASSVATSTTTDTQYF,TGTGCCAGCAGCGTGGCGACTAGCACAACCACAGATACGCAGTATTTT
NA,TRBJ2-7,NA,TRBV5-4,CASSLDIVYEQYF,TGTGCCAGCAGCTTGGACATTGTCTACGAGCAGTACTTC
NA,TRBJ2-5,NA,TRBV20-1,CSASPQETQYF,TGCAGTGCTAGCCCCCAAGAGACCCAGTACTTC
NA,TRBJ2-5,TRBD1,TRBV24-1,CATSTGGQETQYF,TGTGCCACCAGTACAGGGGGGCAAGAGACCCAGTACTTC
NA,TRBJ2-3,NA,TRBV11-2,CASSPSTDTQYF,TGTGCCAGCAGCCCTAGCACAGATACGCAGTATTTT